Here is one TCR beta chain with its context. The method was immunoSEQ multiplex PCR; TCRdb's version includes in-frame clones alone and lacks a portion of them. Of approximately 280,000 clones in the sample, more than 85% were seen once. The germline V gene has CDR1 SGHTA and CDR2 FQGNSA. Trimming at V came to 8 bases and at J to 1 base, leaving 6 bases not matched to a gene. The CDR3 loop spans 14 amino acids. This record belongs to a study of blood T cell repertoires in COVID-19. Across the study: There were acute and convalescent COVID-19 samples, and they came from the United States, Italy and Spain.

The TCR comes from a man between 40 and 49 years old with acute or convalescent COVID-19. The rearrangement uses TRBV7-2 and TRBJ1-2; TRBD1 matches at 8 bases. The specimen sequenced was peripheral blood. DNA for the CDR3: TGTGCCAGCTTACCCGGACAGGGTAACTATGGCTACACCTTC. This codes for CASLPGQGNYGYTF.